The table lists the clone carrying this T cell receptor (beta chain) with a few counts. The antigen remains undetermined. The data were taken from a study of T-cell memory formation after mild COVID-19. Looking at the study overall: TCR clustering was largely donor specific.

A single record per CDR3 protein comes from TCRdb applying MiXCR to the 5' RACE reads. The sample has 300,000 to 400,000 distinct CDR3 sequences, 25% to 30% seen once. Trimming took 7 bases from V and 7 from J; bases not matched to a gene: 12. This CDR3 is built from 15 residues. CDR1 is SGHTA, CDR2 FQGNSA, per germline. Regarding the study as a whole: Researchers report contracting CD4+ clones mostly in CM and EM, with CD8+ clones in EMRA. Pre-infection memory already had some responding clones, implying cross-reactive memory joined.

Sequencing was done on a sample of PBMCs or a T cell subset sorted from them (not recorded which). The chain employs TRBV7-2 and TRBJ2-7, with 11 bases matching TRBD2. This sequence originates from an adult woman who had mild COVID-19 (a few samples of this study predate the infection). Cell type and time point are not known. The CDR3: CASKPELAGVKEQYF. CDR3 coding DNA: TGTGCCAGCAAACCGGAACTAGCGGGAGTGAAGGAGCAGTACTTC. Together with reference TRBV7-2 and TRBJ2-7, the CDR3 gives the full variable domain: GAGVSQSPSNKVTEKGKDVELRCDPISGHTALYWYRQSLGQGLEFLIYFQGNSAPDKSGLPSDRFSAERTGGSVSTLTIQRTQQEDSAVYLCASKPELAGVKEQYFGPGTRLTVT.